Each of the 7 T cell receptor beta chains below was sequenced from the same sample in a study of blood T cell repertoires in COVID-19. Sequencing was performed with immunoSEQ multiplex PCR; in TCRdb, only in-frame clones are kept and a portion is missing. The sample shows over 400,000 clones, around 90% of them seen only once. Sequencing was carried out using peripheral blood. The receptors shown here come from a woman aged 50 to 65 with COVID-19, enrolled during active disease.

J is TRBJ1-2 and V is TRBV18; D gene unclear. CDR3 length: 11 residues. Trimming shortened V by 4 bases and J by 4 bases, and 4 bases separated the two germline ends. CDR1 KGHSH and CDR2 LQKENI come from the germline V gene. The CDR3 spells CASSQSYGYTF. The CDR3 DNA is TGTGCCAGCTCACAGAGCTATGGCTACACCTTC.

The rearrangement uses TRBV5-4 and TRBJ2-1; 12 positions match TRBD1. Germline V gene lookup returns CDR1 SGHNT and CDR2 YYREEE (reference sequence). The CDR3 sequence is 15 residues long. With 4 bases clipped from V and 7 bases from J, the junction kept 6 bases outside the gene matches. The CDR3, as DNA: TGTGCCAGCAGCGTGGGGACAGGGGGCATGAATGAGCAGTTCTTC. It specifies CASSVGTGGMNEQFF.

This rearrangement joins TRBV24-1 to TRBJ1-2; D not certain. Germline V CDR1 and CDR2: KGHDR, SFDVKD. V was cut by 10 bases and J by 1 base, with 15 bases left in between. The CDR3 spans 14 residues. The CDR3 loop reads CATQNGHYNYGYTF. The CDR3 coding sequence is TGTGCCACTCAAAACGGTCACTATAACTATGGCTACACCTTC.

The chain employs TRBV5-6 and TRBJ1-6; unclear D gene. This CDR3 is built from 17 residues. V was shortened by 1 base and J by 0 bases, with 11 bases between the two germline ends. Germline assignment: CDR1 SGHDT and CDR2 YYEEEE. This CDR3 reads CASSLFNGGSYNSPLHF. The DNA for the CDR3 is TGTGCCAGCAGCTTGTTTAACGGAGGCTCCTATAATTCACCCCTCCACTTT.

The chain has TRBV5-1 and TRBJ1-1; 10 positions match TRBD1. The CDR3 spans 16 residues. V shed 4 bases and J 2 bases; nucleotides not matched to a gene: 8. The germline gives CDR1 SGHRS, CDR2 YFSETQ. The CDR3 DNA follows: TGCGCCAGCAGCCTCGGTTGGGACAGGGGCAACACTGAAGCTTTCTTT. Translating it yields CASSLGWDRGNTEAFF.

The chain carries TRBV9 and TRBJ1-5; a possible D gene is TRBD1 (5 bases). Germline V gives CDR1 SGDLS, CDR2 YYNGEE. V was pared by 2 bases and J by 0 bases, with 9 bases between. The CDR3 is made up of 15 amino acids. CDR3 nucleotides: TGTGCCAGCAGCGTGGAGGGGATTAGCAATCAGCCCCAGCATTTT. Translation gives CASSVEGISNQPQHF.

The chain uses TRBV2 and TRBJ1-2; D gene ambiguous. V was clipped by 0 bases and J by 3 bases, with 8 bases between them. Germline V gene sequence: CDR1 SNHLY, CDR2 FYNNEI. CDR3 length: 14 amino acids. CDR3: CASSEARGYYGYTF. CDR3 DNA: TGTGCCAGCAGTGAAGCGCGGGGATACTATGGCTACACCTTC. Drawing the rest from reference TRBV2 and TRBJ1-2, the complete variable domain is EPEVTQTPSHQVTQMGQEVILRCVPISNHLYFYWYRQILGQKVEFLVSFYNNEISEKSEIFDDQFSVERPDGSNFTLKIRSTKLEDSAMYFCASSEARGYYGYTFGSGTRLTVV.